This is a list of T cell receptor beta chains from one sample in a study of monozygotic twins with inflammatory bowel disease. TCRdb reanalyzed the 5' RACE reads and collapses them to one entry per CDR3 protein, without DNA. There are about 380,000 distinct CDR3 sequences in the sample, with approximately 2.8% held by the top ten. The sample taken for sequencing was blood. The source is a human donor with ulcerative colitis or Crohn's disease, or a healthy co-twin of an affected twin (not recorded which). Each CDR3 is given with its conserved first and last residue. Expanded clones get a size class; other rows say once, few or many, or leave the size out.

clone size: NA; J gene: TRBJ2-1; V gene: TRBV7-3; CDR3 length: 14; CDR3 protein: CASSLEGAWNEQFF
clone size: NA; J gene: TRBJ2-7; V gene: TRBV28; CDR3 length: 13; CDR3 protein: CASSLDTPYEQYF
clone size: NA; J gene: TRBJ1-5; V gene: TRBV2; CDR3 length: 13; CDR3 protein: CASSTASNQPQHF
clone size: NA; J gene: TRBJ2-5; V gene: TRBV28; CDR3 length: 12; CDR3 protein: CASSLTRGTQYF
clone size: NA; J gene: TRBJ1-5; V gene: TRBV20-1; CDR3 length: 14; CDR3 protein: CSAWTVSGNQPQHF
clone size: NA; J gene: TRBJ2-7; V gene: TRBV27; CDR3 length: 15; CDR3 protein: CASSLGRMSSYEQYF
clone size: NA; J gene: TRBJ1-2; V gene: TRBV6-1; CDR3 length: 15; CDR3 protein: CASSAGLGYNYGYTF
clone size: NA; J gene: TRBJ2-7; V gene: TRBV5-4; CDR3 length: 14; CDR3 protein: CASSLGSHPYEQYF
clone size: NA; J gene: TRBJ2-1; V gene: TRBV7-8; CDR3 length: 18; CDR3 protein: CASSFRSRGGYSYNEQFF
clone size: NA; J gene: TRBJ2-7; V gene: TRBV7-2; CDR3 length: 14; CDR3 protein: CASSLVGPYYEQYF
clone size: NA; J gene: TRBJ1-3; V gene: TRBV13; CDR3 length: 15; CDR3 protein: CASSLTGSVGNTIYF
clone size: NA; J gene: TRBJ1-4; V gene: TRBV28; CDR3 length: 13; CDR3 protein: CASSLIGGGKLFF
clone size: NA; J gene: TRBJ2-7; V gene: TRBV7-9; CDR3 length: 15; CDR3 protein: CASSLYIGTEYEQYF
clone size: NA; J gene: TRBJ1-6; V gene: TRBV5-1; CDR3 length: 15; CDR3 protein: CASSLGSSNNSPLHF
clone size: NA; J gene: TRBJ2-7; V gene: TRBV18; CDR3 length: 13; CDR3 protein: CASSPPQGGEQYF
clone size: NA; J gene: TRBJ1-1; V gene: TRBV5-5; CDR3 length: 17; CDR3 protein: CASSLEGQGGVNTEAFF
clone size: NA; J gene: TRBJ1-1; V gene: TRBV20-1; CDR3 length: 13; CDR3 protein: CSAVRGGNTEAFF
clone size: NA; J gene: TRBJ2-1; V gene: TRBV10-3; CDR3 length: 15; CDR3 protein: CAISPGGTSGNEQFF
clone size: NA; J gene: TRBJ1-1; V gene: TRBV24-1; CDR3 length: 14; CDR3 protein: CATSDGQPGTEAFF
clone size: NA; J gene: TRBJ2-3; V gene: TRBV5-4; CDR3 length: 15; CDR3 protein: CASSLRDGPGHTQYF
clone size: NA; J gene: TRBJ2-2; V gene: TRBV6-1; CDR3 length: 14; CDR3 protein: CASSELAKTGELFF
clone size: NA; J gene: TRBJ2-7; V gene: TRBV3-1; CDR3 length: 13; CDR3 protein: CASSLGRAYKQYF
clone size: NA; J gene: TRBJ1-4; V gene: TRBV24-1; CDR3 length: 12; CDR3 protein: CATSDVGEKLFF
clone size: NA; J gene: TRBJ2-3; V gene: TRBV6-1; CDR3 length: 14; CDR3 protein: CASRSQGGSDTQYF
clone size: NA; J gene: TRBJ2-7; V gene: TRBV19; CDR3 length: 15; CDR3 protein: CASRTGTGGGYEQYF
clone size: NA; J gene: TRBJ2-6; V gene: TRBV7-2; CDR3 length: 16; CDR3 protein: CASRSGTGAGANVLTF
clone size: NA; J gene: TRBJ1-2; V gene: TRBV6-5; CDR3 length: 15; CDR3 protein: CASSSTTGLNYGYTF
clone size: NA; J gene: TRBJ2-6; V gene: TRBV4-3; CDR3 length: 17; CDR3 protein: CASSQDRFSSGANVLTF
clone size: NA; J gene: TRBJ2-2; V gene: TRBV7-2; CDR3 length: 15; CDR3 protein: CASSPGTPQTGELFF
clone size: NA; J gene: TRBJ2-3; V gene: TRBV5-1; CDR3 length: 15; CDR3 protein: CASSLGTGDGDTQYF
clone size: NA; J gene: TRBJ1-5; V gene: TRBV6-5; CDR3 length: 14; CDR3 protein: CASSSAQGDQPQHF
clone size: NA; J gene: TRBJ2-2; V gene: TRBV15; CDR3 length: 16; CDR3 protein: CATSSGQGASAGELFF
clone size: NA; J gene: TRBJ2-7; V gene: TRBV20-1; CDR3 length: 13; CDR3 protein: CSARDGTLYEQYF
clone size: NA; J gene: TRBJ1-4; V gene: TRBV7-9; CDR3 length: 16; CDR3 protein: CASSSAGGLANEKLFF
clone size: NA; J gene: TRBJ2-2; V gene: TRBV20-1; CDR3 length: 16; CDR3 protein: CSARDIRRADTGELFF
clone size: NA; J gene: TRBJ2-7; V gene: TRBV20-1; CDR3 length: 14; CDR3 protein: CSARHEGGVHAPYF
clone size: NA; J gene: TRBJ1-5; V gene: TRBV18; CDR3 length: 14; CDR3 protein: CASSPQGLNQPQHF
clone size: NA; J gene: TRBJ2-2; V gene: TRBV12-3/TRBV12-4; CDR3 length: 16; CDR3 protein: CASNPGTSPGTGELFF
clone size: NA; J gene: TRBJ2-1; V gene: TRBV4-2; CDR3 length: 17; CDR3 protein: CASSQGDSGGPMNEQFF
clone size: NA; J gene: TRBJ1-2; V gene: TRBV28; CDR3 length: 14; CDR3 protein: CASSLVSGKGGYTF
clone size: NA; J gene: TRBJ2-7; V gene: TRBV11-2; CDR3 length: 15; CDR3 protein: CASSFWDSGSYEQYF
clone size: NA; J gene: TRBJ1-2; V gene: TRBV20-1; CDR3 length: 14; CDR3 protein: CSANWGHGDYGYTF
clone size: NA; J gene: TRBJ1-5; V gene: TRBV6-5; CDR3 length: 13; CDR3 protein: CASGTGRNQPQHF
clone size: large; J gene: TRBJ2-3; V gene: TRBV5-1; CDR3 length: 15; CDR3 protein: CASSLVSYLTDTQYF
clone size: NA; J gene: TRBJ2-7; V gene: TRBV3-1; CDR3 length: 15; CDR3 protein: CASSLGTAPTYEQYF
clone size: NA; J gene: TRBJ2-7; V gene: TRBV19; CDR3 length: 12; CDR3 protein: CASSIDRYEQYF
clone size: NA; J gene: TRBJ1-1; V gene: TRBV4-3; CDR3 length: 14; CDR3 protein: CASSQDYGITEAFF
clone size: NA; J gene: TRBJ1-1; V gene: TRBV5-1; CDR3 length: 14; CDR3 protein: CASSLDTGRAEAFF
clone size: NA; J gene: TRBJ2-2; V gene: TRBV29-1; CDR3 length: 15; CDR3 protein: CSGTVGLSNTGELFF
clone size: NA; J gene: TRBJ2-7; V gene: TRBV3-1; CDR3 length: 16; CDR3 protein: CASNHGQPGGENEQYF
clone size: NA; J gene: TRBJ1-1; V gene: TRBV12-3/TRBV12-4; CDR3 length: 13; CDR3 protein: CASSLYRGFEAFF
clone size: NA; J gene: TRBJ2-3; V gene: TRBV7-3; CDR3 length: 15; CDR3 protein: CASSLTGQGTDTQYF